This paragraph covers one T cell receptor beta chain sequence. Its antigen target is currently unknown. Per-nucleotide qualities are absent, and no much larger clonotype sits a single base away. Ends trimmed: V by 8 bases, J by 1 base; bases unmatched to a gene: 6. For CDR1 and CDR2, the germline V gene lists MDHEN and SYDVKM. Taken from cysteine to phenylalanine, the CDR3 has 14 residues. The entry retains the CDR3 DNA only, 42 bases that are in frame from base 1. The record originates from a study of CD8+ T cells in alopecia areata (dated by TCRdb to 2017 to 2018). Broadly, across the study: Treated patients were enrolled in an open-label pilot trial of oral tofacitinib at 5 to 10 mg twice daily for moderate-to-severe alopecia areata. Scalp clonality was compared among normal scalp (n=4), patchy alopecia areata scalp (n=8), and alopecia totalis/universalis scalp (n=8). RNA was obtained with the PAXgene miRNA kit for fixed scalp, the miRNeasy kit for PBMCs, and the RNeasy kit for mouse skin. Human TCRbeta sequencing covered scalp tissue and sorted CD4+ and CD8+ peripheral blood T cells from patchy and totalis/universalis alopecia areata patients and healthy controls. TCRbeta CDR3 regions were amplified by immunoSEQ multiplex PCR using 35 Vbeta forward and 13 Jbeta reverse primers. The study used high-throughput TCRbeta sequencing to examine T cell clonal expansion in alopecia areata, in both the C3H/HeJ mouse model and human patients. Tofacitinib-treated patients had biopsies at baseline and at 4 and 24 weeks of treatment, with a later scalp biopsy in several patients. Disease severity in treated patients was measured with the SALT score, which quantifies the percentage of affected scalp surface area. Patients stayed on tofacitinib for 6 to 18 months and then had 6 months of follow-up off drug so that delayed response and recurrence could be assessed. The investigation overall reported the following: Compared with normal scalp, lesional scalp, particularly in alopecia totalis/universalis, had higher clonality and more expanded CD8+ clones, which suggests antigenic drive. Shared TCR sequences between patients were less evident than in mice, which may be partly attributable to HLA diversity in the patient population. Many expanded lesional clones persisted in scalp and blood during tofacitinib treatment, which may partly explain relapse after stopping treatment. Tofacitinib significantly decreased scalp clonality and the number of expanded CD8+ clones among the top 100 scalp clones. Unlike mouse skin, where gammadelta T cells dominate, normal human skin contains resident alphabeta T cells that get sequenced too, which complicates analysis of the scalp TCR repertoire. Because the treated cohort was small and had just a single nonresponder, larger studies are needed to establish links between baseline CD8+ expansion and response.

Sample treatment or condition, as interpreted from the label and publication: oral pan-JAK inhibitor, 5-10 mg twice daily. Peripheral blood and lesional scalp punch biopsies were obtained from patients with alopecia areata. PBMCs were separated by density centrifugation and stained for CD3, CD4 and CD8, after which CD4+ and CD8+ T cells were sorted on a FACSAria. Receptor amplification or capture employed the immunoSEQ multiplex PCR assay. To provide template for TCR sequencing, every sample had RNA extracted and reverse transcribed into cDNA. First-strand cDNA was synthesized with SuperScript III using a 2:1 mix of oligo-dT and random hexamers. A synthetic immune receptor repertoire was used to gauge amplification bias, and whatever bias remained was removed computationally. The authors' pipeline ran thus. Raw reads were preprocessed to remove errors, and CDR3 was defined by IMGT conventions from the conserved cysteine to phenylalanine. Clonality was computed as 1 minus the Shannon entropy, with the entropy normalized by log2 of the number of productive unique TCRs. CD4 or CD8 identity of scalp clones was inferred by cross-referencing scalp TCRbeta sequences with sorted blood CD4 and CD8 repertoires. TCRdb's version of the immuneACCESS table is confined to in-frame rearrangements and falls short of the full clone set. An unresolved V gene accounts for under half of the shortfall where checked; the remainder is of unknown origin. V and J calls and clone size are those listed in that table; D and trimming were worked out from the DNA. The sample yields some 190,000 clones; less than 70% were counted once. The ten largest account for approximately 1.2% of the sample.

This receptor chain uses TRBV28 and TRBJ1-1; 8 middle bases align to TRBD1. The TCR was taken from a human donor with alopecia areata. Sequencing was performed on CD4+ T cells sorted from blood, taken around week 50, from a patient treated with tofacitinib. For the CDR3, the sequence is CASVTGAANTEAFF. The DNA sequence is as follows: TGTGCCAGCGTGACAGGGGCCGCGAACACTGAAGCTTTCTTT.